The 28 T cell receptor beta chains in this list originate from one sample, sequenced in a study of CD8+ T cells in alopecia areata. Investigators isolated RNA and reverse transcribed it into cDNA to act as the sequencing template. Some clones are missing from TCRdb's copy, which holds only in-frame ones; the method was immunoSEQ multiplex PCR. Among about 150,000 clones listed, about nine tenths were seen once. The sample here was CD8+ T cells sorted from blood, taken at week 0. These receptors all stem from a human donor with alopecia areata.

The CDR3: CASSTGTDSRTGYTF. The CDR3 coding sequence is TGTGCCAGCAGTACCGGGACCGATTCGAGGACAGGCTACACCTTC. The rearrangement joins TRBV7-9 to TRBJ1-2, with TRBD1 as a possible D gene (5 bases). Per germline, CDR1 SEHNR and CDR2 FQNEAQ (reference sequence). Between the trimmed V and J ends, which lost 6 bases and 8 bases, there was a span of 22 bases. The CDR3 covers 15 residues.

This clone was observed a single time. The V and J genes are TRBV7-8 and TRBJ1-3; TRBD1 matches 8 bases. The J segment lost 0 bases and the V segment lost 5 bases, leaving 3 bases of the junction unmatched. The CDR3 has 15 residues. Germline CDR1 SGHVS, CDR2 FQNEAQ. The CDR3 coding sequence is TGTGCCAGCAGCGACGGGACAGGCTCTGGAAACACCATATATTTT. Its translation: CASSDGTGSGNTIYF.

The chain links TRBV5-6 to TRBJ2-2, with D uncertain. Germline loops: CDR1 SGHDT, CDR2 YYEEEE. Trimming cost V 0 bases and J 1 base, with 10 bases left between them. The CDR3 contains 16 residues. The chain's CDR3 is CASSLALYGNTGELFF. CDR3 nucleotides: TGTGCCAGCAGCTTGGCCCTTTACGGGAACACCGGGGAGCTGTTTTTT.

V usage is TRBV11-2 and J usage is TRBJ2-3, with 7 bases that match TRBD2. Germline assignment: CDR1 SGHAT and CDR2 FQNNGV. Trimming took 0 bases from V and 0 from J; bases not matched to a gene: 6. This CDR3 region has 17 residues. The CDR3 is CASSLDPGSGSTDTQYF. In DNA, the CDR3 is TGTGCCAGCAGCTTAGATCCAGGTAGCGGGAGCACAGATACGCAGTATTTT. Drawing the rest from reference TRBV11-2 and TRBJ2-3, the complete variable domain is EAGVAQSPRYKIIEKRQSVAFWCNPISGHATLYWYQQILGQGPKLLIQFQNNGVVDDSQLPKDRFSAERLKGVDSTLKIQPAKLEDSAVYLCASSLDPGSGSTDTQYFGPGTRLTVL.

The chain combines TRBV11-2 with TRBJ2-1; D gene ambiguous. CDR1 and CDR2 from the germline V gene are SGHAT and FQNNGV. The CDR3 totals 12 residues. V was trimmed by 3 bases and J by 15 bases, leaving 15 bases between them. DNA of the CDR3: TGTGCCAGCAGCTTTCCGACCGACCAGCCGTTCTTC. It yields the protein CASSFPTDQPFF.

CDR3 residues: CASRMDQGENEQFF. CDR3 sequence (DNA): TGTGCCAGTAGAATGGACCAAGGAGAGAATGAGCAGTTCTTC. This sequence joins TRBV19 and TRBJ2-1; D is uncertain. V shed 6 bases and J shed 7 bases, with 16 bases lying between them. The CDR3 loop spans 14 amino acids. CDR1 is LNHDA, CDR2 SQIVND, per germline (reference sequence). The full variable domain, completed using reference TRBV19 and TRBJ2-1, is DGGITQSPKYLFRKEGQNVTLSCEQNLNHDAMYWYRQDPGQGLRLIYYSQIVNDFQKGDIAEGYSVSREKKESFPLTVTSAQKNPTAFYLCASRMDQGENEQFFGPGTRLTVL.

CDR3 sequence reads: CASSDQPRRHVTEQFF. CDR3 sequence (DNA): TGTGCCAGCAGTGACCAACCAAGACGACACGTTACTGAGCAGTTCTTC. The chain is built from TRBV6-1 and TRBJ2-1; D not certain. Trimming stripped 3 bases from V and 9 bases from J, with 21 bases between. Per germline, CDR1 MNHNS and CDR2 SASEGT. This CDR3 is built from 16 residues.

As to this clone: The junction shows a germline mismatch at one end, possibly a read error. The V gene is TRBV4-2, the J gene TRBJ1-5; D ambiguous. CDR1 and CDR2 (germline): LGHNA, YNFKEQ. The CDR3 sequence is 15 residues long. As DNA, the CDR3 is TGTGCCAGCAACCAAGGAACCGGGAGCAATCAGCCCCAGCATTTT. Protein: CASNQGTGSNQPQHF.

The sample holds a few counts of this clone. Within the sample, other DNA sequences also encode this same CDR3. The chain employs TRBV7-9 and TRBJ1-6; D gene unclear. This CDR3 contains 12 residues. Per germline, CDR1 SEHNR and CDR2 FQNEAQ (reference sequence). Deletions cut 1 base from V and 8 bases from J, with 3 bases between. CDR3 protein: CASSLGDSPLHF. Here the CDR3 DNA reads TGTGCCAGCAGCTTAGGGGATTCACCCCTCCACTTT.

The chain combines TRBV19 with TRBJ2-7; no clear D gene. The germline V gene encodes CDR1 LNHDA and CDR2 SQIVND (reference sequence). The CDR3 contains 13 residues. Trimming removed 2 bases at V and 4 bases at J, with 9 bases between. CDR3 sequence reads: CASSIMAEYEQYF. CDR3 in DNA: TGTGCCAGTAGTATAATGGCGGAATACGAGCAGTACTTC.

The chain links TRBV19 to TRBJ1-1; D is unclear. V lost 8 bases, J lost 5 bases, and 15 bases lay in between. Germline V gene data show CDR1 as LNHDA and CDR2 as SQIVND (reference sequence). The CDR3 has 13 residues. CDR3 loop: CASLDPSLTEAFF. In DNA, the CDR3 is TGTGCCAGTCTCGACCCGTCCCTAACTGAAGCTTTCTTT.

The chain couples TRBV7-8 to TRBJ2-7; TRBD2 matches at 9 bases. The CDR3 covers 13 residues. V was clipped by 4 bases and J by 6 bases; unmatched bases: 4. Germline CDR1 reads SGHVS; CDR2 reads FQNEAQ. This CDR3 is CASSSGTSPEQYF. The CDR3 DNA sequence: TGTGCCAGCAGCTCCGGGACTAGCCCCGAGCAGTACTTC. The variable domain in full, completed from reference TRBV7-8 and TRBJ2-7, reads GAGVSQSPRYKVAKRGQDVALRCDPISGHVSLFWYQQALGQGPEFLTYFQNEAQLDKSGLPSDRFFAERPEGSVSTLKIQRTQQEDSAVYLCASSSGTSPEQYFGPGTRLTVT.

The genes are TRBV2 and TRBJ2-5, with D tentatively TRBD2 (5 bases). This CDR3 spans 13 amino acids. Germline V gene data show CDR1 as SNHLY and CDR2 as FYNNEI. Trimming stripped 6 bases from V and 10 bases from J, with 18 bases between. Here the CDR3 reads CASRAKPTRDQYF. CDR3 bases: TGTGCCAGCAGAGCTAAACCGACCCGGGACCAGTACTTC.

This chain links TRBV29-1 with TRBJ2-1, with 7 bases lining up with TRBD2. Germline CDR1 and CDR2: SQVTM and ANQGSEA. V was clipped by 3 bases and J by 2 bases; unmatched bases: 13. There are 17 residues in the CDR3. The CDR3 sequence: CSVDLPLLGGTYNEQFF. For the CDR3, the DNA is TGCAGCGTTGACCTACCCTTACTGGGAGGGACCTACAATGAGCAGTTCTTC.

The chain is built from TRBV13 and TRBJ1-2, with unresolved D. Germline values: CDR1 PRHDT, CDR2 FYEKMQ (reference sequence). There are 12 residues in the CDR3. The V end lost 3 bases, the J end lost 9 bases, and 11 bases lay between the germline ends. CDR3 residues: CASSFGSGSYTF. In nucleotides, the CDR3 is TGTGCCAGCAGCTTCGGTTCCGGAAGCTACACCTTC.

As concerns this clone: Other nucleotide sequences from this sample produce the same CDR3. CDR3 nucleotide sequence: TGTGCCAGCTCATTCGGGACAGCCTACGAGCAGTACTTC. It encodes CASSFGTAYEQYF. The rearrangement links TRBV5-4 to TRBJ2-7, with 7 bases matching TRBD1. CDR1 is SGHNT, CDR2 YYREEE, per germline (reference sequence). CDR3 size: 13 residues. V lost 7 bases, J lost 2 bases, and 6 bases stayed unmatched. Full variable domain (missing parts from reference TRBV5-4 and TRBJ2-7): ETGVTQSPTHLIKTRGQQVTLRCSSQSGHNTVSWYQQALGQGPQFIFQYYREEENGRGNFPPRFSGLQFPNYSSELNVNALELDDSALYLCASSFGTAYEQYFGPGTRLTVT.

The rearrangement links TRBV5-1 to TRBJ2-7; TRBD1 agrees at 9 bases. The V gene's germline CDR1 is SGHRS and CDR2 YFSETQ. The V and J ends lost 2 bases and 1 base, in that order; junction bases with no gene match: 7. The CDR3 is 16 amino acids. The CDR3 nucleotides read TGCGCCAGCAGCTTACGAGGACAGGGGATATCCTACGAGCAGTACTTC. This sequence encodes CASSLRGQGISYEQYF.

The rearrangement uses TRBV29-1 and TRBJ2-7; D possibly matches TRBD1 or TRBD2 (7 bases each). This CDR3 comprises 15 residues. The germline CDR1 and CDR2 sequences are SQVTM and ANQGSEA. V was clipped by 2 bases and J by 3 bases, with 17 bases between them. CDR3 nucleotides: TGCAGCGTTGAACTAGGGCAGGGGGGGGACTACGAGCAGTACTTC. It is translated as CSVELGQGGDYEQYF.

This chain connects TRBV7-8 to TRBJ2-7, with TRBD2 identical over 12 bases. The CDR3 sequence is 16 residues long. Trimming cost V 3 bases and J 1 base; bases outside gene matches: 4. Germline V gene sequence: CDR1 SGHVS, CDR2 FQNEAQ. CDR3 loop: CASSFSSGGGSYEQYF. The CDR3 DNA follows: TGTGCCAGCAGCTTCTCTAGCGGGGGGGGGTCCTACGAGCAGTACTTC.

The chain couples TRBV6-5 to TRBJ2-3; 9 bases are shared with TRBD1. V dropped 6 bases and J dropped 1; count of bases not matched to a gene: 5. Germline assignment: CDR1 MNHEY and CDR2 SVGAGI. The CDR3 contains 15 residues. The CDR3 nucleotides are TGTGCCAGCAGGGTTACAGGGGGCGGCACAGATACGCAGTATTTT. The encoded protein is CASRVTGGGTDTQYF.

The gene calls are TRBV11-2 and TRBJ1-5; possibly TRBD1 for D (5 bases). Germline V gene data show CDR1 as SGHAT and CDR2 as FQNNGV. The CDR3 length is 15 residues. V was cut by 0 bases and J by 6 bases, with 12 bases left in between. CDR3 residues: CASSLEAGTGQPQHF. The DNA of the CDR3 is TGTGCCAGCAGCTTAGAGGCAGGGACGGGTCAGCCCCAGCATTTT. Supplemented by reference TRBV11-2 and TRBJ1-5, the full variable domain reads EAGVAQSPRYKIIEKRQSVAFWCNPISGHATLYWYQQILGQGPKLLIQFQNNGVVDDSQLPKDRFSAERLKGVDSTLKIQPAKLEDSAVYLCASSLEAGTGQPQHFGDGTRLSIL.

The V call is TRBV7-2, the J call TRBJ2-3; unclear D gene. V lost 5 bases, J lost 0 bases, and 9 bases lay in between. This CDR3 region has 14 residues. From germline, CDR1 is SGHTA and CDR2 FQGNSA. In DNA form, the CDR3 reads TGTGCCAGCAGCCCCTGGGCTAGCACAGATACGCAGTATTTT. It is translated as CASSPWASTDTQYF.

This rearrangement joins TRBV6-1 to TRBJ1-5; 9 positions agree with TRBD1. V shed 3 bases and J 7 bases; nucleotides not matched to a gene: 4. Per the germline V gene, CDR1 is MNHNS and CDR2 is SASEGT. The CDR3 runs 14 residues. The CDR3 DNA reads TGTGCCAGCAGTGACGGGACAGGGAACCAGCCCCAGCATTTT. Its protein is CASSDGTGNQPQHF.

V and J are TRBV27 and TRBJ2-3; TRBD1 matches 7 bases. Unmatched junction bases numbered 8, after V lost 6 bases and J lost 2 bases. The germline V gene encodes CDR1 MNHEY and CDR2 SMNVEV (reference sequence). The CDR3 runs 15 residues. As DNA, the CDR3 is TGTGCCAGCAGGCGACCCGGGACAGCCACAGATACGCAGTATTTT. It codes for CASRRPGTATDTQYF.

This chain connects TRBV7-9 to TRBJ2-5; the match to TRBD1 covers 9 bases. J was trimmed by 5 bases and V by 5 bases; bases with no gene match: 6. Germline CDR1 and CDR2: SEHNR and FQNEAQ (reference sequence). The CDR3 sequence is 14 residues long. CDR3 sequence reads: CASSNTGGGETQYF. CDR3 nucleotides: TGTGCCAGCAGCAACACAGGGGGCGGGGAGACCCAGTACTTC. Looking up the rest from reference TRBV7-9 and TRBJ2-5 gives the full variable domain: DTGVSQNPRHKITKRGQNVTFRCDPISEHNRLYWYRQTLGQGPEFLTYFQNEAQLEKSRLLSDRFSAERPKGSFSTLEIQRTEQGDSAMYLCASSNTGGGETQYFGPGTRLLVL.

The rearrangement uses TRBV30 and TRBJ2-6; D unclear. Germline CDR1 is GTSNPN and CDR2 is SVGIG (reference sequence). V dropped 8 bases and J dropped 2 bases, with 10 bases sitting between them. This CDR3 has 13 amino acids. The CDR3 spells CARSVTGANVLTF. CDR3 nucleotides: TGTGCCCGGTCCGTTACTGGGGCCAACGTCCTGACTTTC. The complete variable domain, with remaining parts taken from reference TRBV30 and TRBJ2-6, reads SQTIHQWPATLVQPVGSPLSLECTVEGTSNPNLYWYRQAAGRGLQLLFYSVGIGQISSEVPQNLSASRPQDRQFILSSKKLLLSDSGFYLCARSVTGANVLTFGAGSRLTVL.

The chain couples TRBV29-1 to TRBJ2-2; 12 positions match TRBD1. Trimming removed 4 bases from V and 9 bases from J; junction bases left unmatched: 6. Germline values: CDR1 SQVTM, CDR2 ANQGSEA. The CDR3 is made up of 14 amino acids. This CDR3 is CSVAGQGASRELFF. The DNA for the CDR3 is TGCAGCGTTGCGGGACAGGGGGCTTCCCGGGAGCTGTTTTTT.

The V and J genes are TRBV5-1 and TRBJ2-3, with a tentative D call TRBD1 (5 bases). The CDR3 loop spans 13 amino acids. Trimming cost V 0 bases and J 6 bases, with 8 bases left between them. Per germline, CDR1 SGHRS and CDR2 YFSETQ. DNA for the CDR3: TGCGCCAGCAGCTTGGATCCAGGGGATACGCAGTATTTT. Residues: CASSLDPGDTQYF.